This TCR beta chain was found in a study of T-cell reconstitution after alpha-beta-depleted transplantation in children (TCRdb year 2016). Concerning the study at large: Using TCR repertoire profiling, the study quantitatively followed how T-cell immune reconstitution unfolded in children after TCRalphabeta/CD19-depleted allogeneic hematopoietic cell transplantation.

V loses 5 bases at its end and J loses 8 bases; junction bases beyond the gene matches: 11. From the cysteine up to the phenylalanine, the CDR3 has a length of 14 residues. The entry retains the CDR3 DNA only, 42 bases that are in frame from base 1. The germline V gene (reference sequence) specifies GTSNPN as CDR1 and SVGIG as CDR2. In its sample, this clonotype was seen many times. What antigen it recognizes has not been identified. No base quality values were provided; no much bigger clone lies one nucleotide off. The library came from PCR. The data were produced on an Illumina HiSeq 2500. Molecular barcoding was employed in the preparation of TCR libraries, with unique molecular identifiers being used to normalize TCRbeta repertoire quantification. TCRdb applied fastp at Q25 and MiXCR to the public reads, then kept only in-frame beta chains. For every CDR3 protein sequence, its rows merge into one entry that carries the most common genes and DNA. This sample gives almost 400,000 distinct CDR3 sequences in total; around 21% of them show up just once. Of the sample, 3% to 4% is held by the ten largest clones.

The sequence joins TRBV30 to TRBJ2-2, and TRBD2 matches 7 of the central bases. The sample consisted of PBMCs from the stem cell graft donor, taken from the stem cell graft. The source is a human donor who donated a stem cell graft to a child with acute myeloid leukemia. This receptor carries the CDR3 CAWGLEVRKGELFF. The nucleotide sequence is given as TGTGCCTGGGGACTAGAAGTCCGTAAAGGGGAGCTGTTTTTT.